This T cell receptor beta chain was documented in a study of post-analysis software for immune sequencing data. On the study more broadly: Courses of disease covered relapsing-remitting, secondary progressive and progressive-relapsing multiple sclerosis. The study's findings and limits: F measure clustering grouped samples strongly by preparation batch. When compared against controls, multiple sclerosis patients showed significantly lower normalized Chao1 diversity. TRBV5-6, TRBV5-1 and TRBV20-1 belonged to a set of a few TRBV segments that were more frequent in patients than controls.

The authors incorporated unique molecular identifiers into the TCR beta cDNA libraries. Input populations of about 0.85 to 11 million T cells gave rise to 500,000 or so cDNA molecules. Each CDR3 protein gets one entry after TCRdb re-called the PCR reads with MiXCR. The data show about 760,000 distinct CDR3 sequences, with roughly 27% seen just once and around 0.56% held by the top ten. For this clonotype: Its antigen is unknown.

Germline V gives CDR1 MDHEN, CDR2 SYDVKM. The CDR3 totals 16 residues. Losses at the gene ends were 11 bases for V and 11 bases for J; bases not matched to a gene: 26. The sample was blood. The TCR was taken from a girl between 5 and 17 years old with multiple sclerosis. The chain combines TRBV28 with TRBJ2-5, with 7 bases fitting TRBD2. CDR3 sequence (DNA): TGTGCCGTCCCGTCGGGGGGAACGGGTTCAGTCAATGAGCAGTACTTC. This sequence encodes CAVPSGGTGSVNEQYF.